These 8 T cell receptor beta chains share one sample of origin, sequenced in a study of blood T cell repertoires in COVID-19 (dated by TCRdb to 2018 to 2020). Library preparation employed the immunoSEQ multiplex PCR assay. TCRdb limited this immuneACCESS table to in-frame rearrangements with V and J called. A share of clones is missing; checked studies link under half to unresolved V genes, and the rest is unexplained. The sample data list some 370,000 clones, and about 87% of these were observed just once. The ten biggest clones cover roughly 10% of the sample. Sequencing was carried out using peripheral blood. Receptors were obtained from a woman in her 30s with COVID-19, enrolled during active disease.

The genes are TRBV30 and TRBJ2-1, with a weak D call TRBD2 (5 bases). The germline V gene has CDR1 GTSNPN and CDR2 SVGIG (reference sequence). CDR3 length: 12 amino acids. Trimming removed 3 bases from V and 4 bases from J, with 7 bases in between. The CDR3 region has the DNA TGTGCCTGGAGGGGGAGTTACAATGAGCAGTTCTTC. Amino acid sequence: CAWRGSYNEQFF. Full variable domain (rest looked up from reference TRBV30 and TRBJ2-1): SQTIHQWPATLVQPVGSPLSLECTVEGTSNPNLYWYRQAAGRGLQLLFYSVGIGQISSEVPQNLSASRPQDRQFILSSKKLLLSDSGFYLCAWRGSYNEQFFGPGTRLTVL.

This clone was counted between two and nine times. The chain recombines TRBV19 with TRBJ2-5, with TRBD2 identical over 9 bases. Trimming removed 5 bases from V and 4 bases from J; junction bases left unmatched: 5. Germline-derived CDR1 and CDR2 are LNHDA and SQIVND (reference sequence). This CDR3 has 14 residues. The CDR3 DNA reads TGTGCCAGTAGTCCCGCTAGCGGGGTAGAGACCCAGTACTTC. Translation: CASSPASGVETQYF.

This clone appeared once. The chain uses TRBV7-2 and TRBJ2-2; 8 nucleotides match TRBD1. Germline CDR1 and CDR2: SGHTA and FQGNSA. Trimming at V came to 3 bases and at J to 1 base, leaving 10 bases not matched to a gene. The CDR3 contains 18 residues. The CDR3 protein is CASSFSPAGTGNTGELFF. As DNA, the CDR3 is TGTGCCAGCAGCTTTAGTCCTGCTGGGACAGGGAACACCGGGGAGCTGTTTTTT.

J is TRBJ2-7 and V is TRBV6-5, with 11 bases matching TRBD1. The germline V gene has CDR1 MNHEY and CDR2 SVGAGI. V shed 10 bases, J shed 8 bases, and the junction held 7 bases outside the gene matches. The CDR3 runs 12 residues. The CDR3 here is CATRTGGAKQYF. The CDR3, as DNA: TGTGCCACCCGGACAGGGGGCGCGAAGCAGTACTTC.

For the CDR3, the DNA is TGTGCCAGCAGCCTATATTGGACAGTCTCCTACGAGCAGTACTTC. Amino acids: CASSLYWTVSYEQYF. The V call is TRBV11-2, the J call TRBJ2-7; a weak D match, TRBD1 (6 bases). From germline, CDR1 is SGHAT and CDR2 FQNNGV. Trimming cost V 5 bases and J 0 bases, with 14 bases left between them. The CDR3 covers 15 residues.

This rearrangement joins TRBV15 to TRBJ1-5; possibly TRBD1 for D (5 bases). Germline V lookup: CDR1 LNHNV, CDR2 YYDKDF (reference sequence). V lost 6 bases, J lost 2 bases, and 8 bases lay in between. The CDR3 totals 13 residues. CDR3 sequence: CATSSQGNQPQHF. Written as DNA, the CDR3 is TGTGCCACCAGTTCACAGGGCAATCAGCCCCAGCATTTT.

This clone was detected only a few times. The genes are TRBV30 and TRBJ1-1; D is possibly TRBD1 (5 bases). V lost 0 bases and J lost 4, with 9 bases in between. The CDR3 covers 13 residues. The germline gives CDR1 GTSNPN, CDR2 SVGIG (reference sequence). The CDR3 region is CAWSVSGPTEAFF. CDR3 in DNA: TGTGCCTGGAGTGTGTCAGGGCCCACTGAAGCTTTCTTT.

The chain combines TRBV7-6 with TRBJ2-1; 9 bases are shared with TRBD1. The CDR3 runs to 13 residues. V gave up 4 bases and J gave up 12 bases; unmatched junction bases: 7. Per the germline V gene, CDR1 is SGHVS and CDR2 is FNYEAQ. The CDR3 here is CASSSGTGSGQFF. DNA for the CDR3: TGTGCCAGCAGCTCAGGGACAGGGTCGGGGCAGTTCTTC.